This T cell receptor (beta chain) was sequenced during a study of T-cell memory formation after mild COVID-19. In the study overall: The study found TCR clusters largely donor specific. General study findings and limits: Prior to infection, memory already included some responding clones, suggesting cross-reactive memory joined.

This clonotype showed up many times. What it binds is unknown. MiXCR, applied by TCRdb to the 5' RACE reads, yields one record per CDR3 protein. In the table there are 550,000 to 650,000 distinct CDR3 sequences, around a sixth of which are singletons. The sample was PBMCs or a T cell subset sorted from them (not recorded which). The receptor's source is an adult woman who had mild COVID-19 (a few samples of this study predate the infection). Cell type and time point are not known.

CDR3 protein: CASSLTRDPYNEQFF. In DNA form, the CDR3 reads TGTGCCAGCAGCTTAACAAGGGATCCCTACAATGAGCAGTTCTTC. V and J are TRBV7-2 and TRBJ2-1; D uncertain. V gave up 2 bases and J gave up 2 bases, with 10 bases separating them. The CDR3 has 15 amino acids. CDR1 and CDR2 from the germline V gene are SGHTA and FQGNSA.